Listed here are 27 T cell receptor beta chains from one sample, sequenced in a study of blood T cell repertoires in COVID-19 (dated by TCRdb to 2018 to 2021). The receptor library was made with the immunoSEQ multiplex PCR assay. TCRdb obtained this table from immuneACCESS and retained in-frame rearrangements with V and J assigned. These tables miss some clones; where compared with another copy, unresolved V genes account for less than half of the shortfall, and the remainder is unexplained. The sample table shows 40,000 to 60,000 clones, and more than 75% are seen once. Almost 6% of the sample is in the top ten clones. Sequences were obtained from peripheral blood. Receptors were obtained from a woman aged 55-75 years with acute or convalescent COVID-19.

The chain has TRBV6-5 and TRBJ2-7, with D possibly matching TRBD2 (7 bases). The germline V gene encodes CDR1 MNHEY and CDR2 SVGAGI. The CDR3 runs to 15 residues. V was clipped by 0 bases and J by 3 bases, with 12 bases between them. The CDR3 nucleotides read TGTGCCAGCAGTTACTCGCGGGGAGGGGGCTACGAGCAGTACTTC. Protein: CASSYSRGGGYEQYF.

This clone has only a few counts. V gene TRBV2 combines with J gene TRBJ2-7, with D possibly matching TRBD2 (5 bases). Trimming shortened V by 6 bases and J by 5 bases, and 11 bases separated the two germline ends. Germline CDR1 is SNHLY and CDR2 is FYNNEI. CDR3 size: 12 residues. The CDR3 DNA is TGTGCCAGCAGAGGACTCCCGGACGAGCAGTACTTC. It translates to CASRGLPDEQYF.

The rearrangement joins TRBV18 to TRBJ2-7, with D tentatively TRBD1 (6 bases). Germline assignment: CDR1 KGHSH and CDR2 LQKENI. Trimming cost V 8 bases and J 3 bases, with 20 bases left between them. The CDR3 covers 15 residues. The chain's CDR3 is CASRIEQGYSYEQYF. The CDR3 nucleotides are TGTGCCAGCCGTATAGAACAGGGTTACAGCTACGAGCAGTACTTC. The complete variable domain, with remaining parts taken from reference TRBV18 and TRBJ2-7, reads NAGVMQNPRHLVRRRGQEARLRCSPMKGHSHVYWYRQLPEEGLKFMVYLQKENIIDESGMPKERFSAEFPKEGPSILRIQQVVRGDSAAYFCASRIEQGYSYEQYFGPGTRLTVT.

The J gene is TRBJ2-3, the V gene TRBV5-1; no reliable D call. CDR1 is SGHRS and CDR2 is YFSETQ in the germline V gene. CDR3 length: 17 residues. Trimming shortened V by 0 bases and J by 2 bases, and 16 bases separated the two germline ends. The CDR3 DNA follows: TGCGCCAGCAGCTTGGTCCCCTCTCGCGATTCCACAGATACGCAGTATTTT. It translates to CASSLVPSRDSTDTQYF.

The rearrangement uses TRBV9 and TRBJ2-1, with 9 bases aligning to TRBD2. The germline V gene has CDR1 SGDLS and CDR2 YYNGEE. The V and J ends lost 3 bases and 1 base, in that order; junction bases with no gene match: 20. CDR3 length: 21 amino acids. The CDR3 is CASSATLGGGAGIVSYNEQFF. CDR3 coding DNA: TGTGCCAGCAGCGCTACCTTGGGCGGGGGGGCTGGAATTGTATCCTACAATGAGCAGTTCTTC.

V usage is TRBV6-5 and J usage is TRBJ2-1; tentative D call: TRBD2 (6 bases). V was trimmed by 6 bases and J by 6 bases, leaving 15 bases between them. CDR1 is MNHEY and CDR2 is SVGAGI in the germline V gene. The CDR3 is 14 amino acids. CDR3 nucleotides: TGTGCCAGCAGCCGTGGTAGCGGCCGCAATGAGCAGTTCTTC. Translation gives CASSRGSGRNEQFF.

This clone was observed once. CDR3 amino acids: CASSQIKGLDEQFF. The CDR3 DNA reads as TGTGCCAGCAGCCAAATAAAAGGACTAGATGAGCAGTTCTTC. The chain links TRBV4-2 to TRBJ2-1, with 7 bases fitting TRBD2. The CDR3 contains 14 residues. CDR1 is LGHNA and CDR2 is YNFKEQ in the germline V gene. Germline trimming cut 2 bases from V and 8 bases from J; bases unmatched to any gene: 6.

This sequence joins TRBV2 and TRBJ2-2; TRBD2 matches 12 bases. The V gene end was trimmed by 4 bases and the J gene end by 5 bases; junction bases not matched to a gene: 2. Germline V gene data show CDR1 as SNHLY and CDR2 as FYNNEI. The CDR3 spans 15 residues. The CDR3 DNA reads as TGTGCCAGCAGTGGGCTAGCGGGGGGGACCGGGGAGCTGTTTTTT. This encodes CASSGLAGGTGELFF.

The J gene is TRBJ2-2, the V gene TRBV19; 11 bases map to TRBD2. Germline-derived CDR1 and CDR2 are LNHDA and SQIVND (reference sequence). The CDR3 is 17 amino acids. V dropped 6 bases and J dropped 2; count of bases not matched to a gene: 8. The CDR3 here is CASRTGTSGYNTGELFF. In nucleotides, the CDR3 is TGTGCCAGTAGAACTGGGACTAGCGGTTATAACACCGGGGAGCTGTTTTTT.

The chain is built from TRBV10-3 and TRBJ2-5; D is possibly TRBD2 (6 bases). Germline lookup yields CDR1 ENHRY and CDR2 SYGVKD. The ends were cut back, 2 bases at V and 2 bases at J, with 9 bases in the middle. CDR3 length: 14 residues. Written as DNA, the CDR3 is TGTGCCATCAGTGAGGGGACTGGACAAGAGACCCAGTACTTC. It encodes CAISEGTGQETQYF.

CDR3 nucleotides: TGTGCCAGCAGGCCTACCTCTAGCATCGATGAGCAGTTCTTC. This sequence encodes CASRPTSSIDEQFF. The gene calls are TRBV2 and TRBJ2-1; D might be TRBD2 (5 bases). Trimming cost V 6 bases and J 8 bases, with 17 bases left between them. The CDR3 runs 14 residues. From germline, CDR1 is SNHLY and CDR2 FYNNEI.

This chain links TRBV29-1 with TRBJ1-1; 8 positions agree with TRBD1. Germline V CDR1 and CDR2: SQVTM, ANQGSEA. The CDR3 length is 13 residues. V shed 7 bases, J shed 3 bases, and the junction held 7 bases outside the gene matches. CDR3 in amino acids: CSDSGQVDTEAFF. The CDR3 nucleotides read TGCAGCGACTCGGGACAGGTCGACACTGAAGCTTTCTTT.

The V gene is TRBV7-9, the J gene TRBJ1-1; TRBD1 agrees at 10 bases. The CDR3 runs to 14 residues. The V and J ends lost 4 bases and 5 bases, in that order; junction bases with no gene match: 4. Germline V gene sequence: CDR1 SEHNR, CDR2 FQNEAQ (reference sequence). CDR3 residues: CASSSRTGGTEAFF. In nucleotides, the CDR3 is TGTGCCAGCAGCTCCCGGACAGGGGGGACTGAAGCTTTCTTT.

Only a few counts were recorded for this clone. This sequence joins TRBV3-1 (or the pseudogene TRBV3-2) and TRBJ1-5; D unclear. Germline V gives CDR1 LGHDT, CDR2 YNNKEL (reference sequence). V lost 0 bases and J 6 bases, leaving 12 bases between the germline ends. CDR3 size: 15 residues. DNA for the CDR3: TGTGCCAGCAGCCAAGATGTAACCCCTAGTCAGCCCCAGCATTTT. This translates into CASSQDVTPSQPQHF.

The CDR3 reads CASSDSAGSYNEQFF. The CDR3 DNA is TGTGCCAGCAGTGACTCAGCGGGCTCCTACAATGAGCAGTTCTTC. The chain links TRBV6-4 to TRBJ2-1; weak D call: TRBD2 (6 bases). The ends were cut back, 0 bases at V and 0 bases at J, with 6 bases in the middle. This CDR3 contains 15 residues. Germline CDR1 and CDR2: MRHNA and SNTAGT.

The rearrangement uses TRBV5-1 and TRBJ1-2; 9 nucleotides agree with TRBD1. After removal of 3 bases from V and 8 bases from J, the junction contained 20 bases not matched to a gene. The germline V gene encodes CDR1 SGHRS and CDR2 YFSETQ. The CDR3 contains 18 residues. The CDR3 region is CASSSGPGTGKILGGYTF. Here the CDR3 DNA reads TGCGCCAGCAGCTCGGGTCCCGGGACAGGGAAAATCTTAGGGGGCTACACCTTC.

The genes are TRBV6-5 and TRBJ1-3; no definite D call. From germline, CDR1 is MNHEY and CDR2 SVGAGI. This CDR3 is built from 15 residues. The V and J ends lost 8 bases and 0 bases respectively, with 14 bases between them. The CDR3 here is CASGRSAGSGNTIYF. For the CDR3, the DNA is TGTGCCAGCGGTAGGTCTGCGGGCTCTGGAAACACCATATATTTT.

The V gene is TRBV19, the J gene TRBJ2-2; 8 nucleotides line up with TRBD1. Germline loops: CDR1 LNHDA, CDR2 SQIVND (reference sequence). The CDR3 spans 15 residues. V gave up 0 bases and J gave up 7 bases; unmatched junction bases: 4. CDR3 sequence (DNA): TGTGCCAGTAGTATAGATCTTGGGACAGGCGGGGAGCTGTTTTTT. It specifies CASSIDLGTGGELFF.

The chain employs TRBV18 and TRBJ2-6; the D gene is possibly TRBD2 (6 bases). The ends were cut back, 4 bases at V and 0 bases at J, with 19 bases in the middle. Germline loops: CDR1 KGHSH, CDR2 LQKENI. The CDR3 has 19 amino acids. The CDR3 loop reads CASSQTAGPDHSGANVLTF. Written as DNA, the CDR3 is TGTGCCAGCTCACAAACTGCGGGACCTGACCACTCTGGGGCCAACGTCCTGACTTTC.

The chain combines TRBV9 with TRBJ1-3; no reliable D call. This CDR3 contains 16 residues. V gave up 0 bases and J gave up 0 bases, with 10 bases separating them. Germline CDR1 is SGDLS and CDR2 is YYNGEE. CDR3 region: CASSVGRAYSGNTIYF. In DNA, the CDR3 is TGTGCCAGCAGCGTAGGGAGGGCCTACTCTGGAAACACCATATATTTT. Together with reference TRBV9 and TRBJ1-3, the CDR3 gives the full variable domain: DSGVTQTPKHLITATGQRVTLRCSPRSGDLSVYWYQQSLDQGLQFLIQYYNGEERAKGNILERFSAQQFPDLHSELNLSSLELGDSALYFCASSVGRAYSGNTIYFGEGSWLTVV.

This clone was counted between two and nine times. The genes are TRBV27 and TRBJ1-6, with unresolved D. The V gene's germline CDR1 is MNHEY and CDR2 SMNVEV (reference sequence). The CDR3 length is 13 residues. The V end lost 3 bases, the J end lost 7 bases, and 7 bases lay between the germline ends. CDR3: CASSFNQNSPLHF. The CDR3 bases are TGTGCCAGCAGTTTCAATCAGAATTCACCCCTCCACTTT.

This rearrangement joins TRBV12-3 or TRBV12-4 to TRBJ2-1; D possibly corresponds to TRBD2 (6 bases). The CDR3 is made up of 12 amino acids. Trimming cost V 6 bases and J 6 bases, with 9 bases left between them. The CDR3 loop is CASRPSANEQFF. The CDR3 coding sequence is TGTGCCAGCAGACCTAGCGCCAATGAGCAGTTCTTC.

CDR3 protein: CASRGDRNTGELFF. In DNA, the CDR3 is TGTGCCAGCAGGGGGGACAGGAACACCGGGGAGCTGTTTTTT. The chain links TRBV27 to TRBJ2-2, with TRBD1 identical over 7 bases. Germline V CDR1 and CDR2: MNHEY, SMNVEV (reference sequence). The V gene end was trimmed by 6 bases and the J gene end by 1 base; junction bases not matched to a gene: 2. This CDR3 region has 14 residues.

V gene TRBV19 combines with J gene TRBJ2-3; D unresolved. This CDR3 has 15 amino acids. Germline V gene data show CDR1 as LNHDA and CDR2 as SQIVND (reference sequence). V dropped 7 bases and J dropped 2 bases, with 16 bases sitting between them. For the CDR3, the DNA is TGTGCCAGTAACTCCCCCCTCGAGTCCACAGATACGCAGTATTTT. It encodes CASNSPLESTDTQYF.

The chain has TRBV5-6 and TRBJ1-2; D possibly corresponds to TRBD1 (5 bases). CDR1 and CDR2 (germline): SGHDT, YYEEEE. Trimming stripped 3 bases from V and 2 bases from J, with 11 bases between. CDR3 length: 14 amino acids. In nucleotides, the CDR3 is TGTGCCAGCAGCTCCCCGGGGGAAAACTATGGCTACACCTTC. It is translated as CASSSPGENYGYTF.

The J gene is TRBJ1-1, the V gene TRBV6-5; no clear D gene. Germline assignment: CDR1 MNHEY and CDR2 SVGAGI. V was cut by 6 bases and J by 2 bases, with 13 bases left in between. The CDR3 has 14 amino acids. The chain's CDR3 is CASRADTPNTEAFF. For the CDR3, the DNA is TGTGCCAGCAGGGCCGACACCCCCAACACTGAAGCTTTCTTT.

V gene TRBV4-3 combines with J gene TRBJ2-4, with TRBD2 matching over 7 bases. The CDR3 covers 14 residues. Trimming took 4 bases from V and 7 from J; bases not matched to a gene: 7. The V gene's germline CDR1 is LGHNA and CDR2 YSLEER. This CDR3 reads CASSPRLAGNIQYF. The CDR3 coding sequence is TGCGCCAGCAGCCCGCGACTAGCCGGGAACATTCAGTACTTC.